Listed below are T cell receptor beta chains from one sample, sequenced in a study of cytomegalovirus exposure and HLA in healthy donors. Profiling relied on immunoSEQ multiplex PCR, and the TCRdb table lists in-frame clones only, not all of them. This sample has 77,000 or so clones; 75% occur once, and the top ten carry less than 8%. Sequencing was performed on PBMCs. The receptors derive from a woman between 40 and 50 years old in good health and CMV-seronegative. Both conserved end residues are part of each CDR3. A D gene is named only where the DNA matches it firmly. Only some rows state a clone size, as once, few, many or a class for expanded clones.

TRBJ1-5 TRBD1 . TRBV5-1 CASSLTGTGPQPQHF TGCGCCAGCAGCTTGACCGGGACAGGGCCTCAGCCCCAGCATTTT
TRBJ2-5 . . TRBV9 CASSTGETQYF TGTGCCAGCAGCACGGGGGAGACCCAGTACTTC
TRBJ2-2 TRBD1 . TRBV6-4 CASSVGQDAGELFF TGTGCCAGCAGTGTTGGACAGGACGCCGGGGAGCTGTTTTTT
TRBJ2-1 TRBD1 . TRBV9 CASSPRQGGYNEQFF TGTGCCAGCAGCCCAAGACAGGGGGGTTACAATGAGCAGTTCTTC
TRBJ2-1 TRBD2 . TRBV2 CASSGAASGGNEQFF TGTGCCAGCAGTGGTGCGGCTAGCGGGGGGAATGAGCAGTTCTTC
TRBJ2-7 . once TRBV7-9 CASSPSYEQYF TGTGCCAGCAGTCCTTCCTACGAGCAGTACTTC
TRBJ1-6 . . TRBV9 CASSVGWESNSPLHF TGTGCCAGCAGCGTAGGTTGGGAGAGTAATTCACCCCTCCACTTT
TRBJ1-1 TRBD1 . TRBV27 CASSSGNRGRVTEAFF TGTGCCAGCAGTTCGGGAAACAGGGGGCGCGTCACTGAAGCTTTCTTT
TRBJ2-1 TRBD1 . TRBV10-1 CASSERRVGTGGYNEQFF TGCGCCAGCAGTGAGAGACGCGTTGGGACAGGGGGCTACAATGAGCAGTTCTTC
TRBJ1-1 . few TRBV6-6 CASSYLPVRDTEAFF TGTGCCAGCAGTTACCTGCCCGTGCGGGACACTGAAGCTTTCTTT
TRBJ2-7 TRBD2 . TRBV19 CASSFAAGGSYEQYF TGTGCCAGTAGTTTCGCAGCGGGGGGCTCCTACGAGCAGTACTTC
TRBJ1-6 . . TRBV6-5 CASSNGANSPLHF TGTGCCAGCAGTAATGGGGCAAATTCACCCCTCCACTTT
TRBJ2-2 . . TRBV7-9 CASSLDRGQSTGELFF TGTGCCAGCAGCTTAGATAGGGGCCAGAGCACCGGGGAGCTGTTTTTT
TRBJ1-1 TRBD1 . TRBV30 CAWSPRDRDGVGAFF TGTGCCTGGAGTCCCCGGGACAGGGACGGGGTTGGAGCTTTCTTT
TRBJ2-3 . . TRBV7-9 CASSPLGRGDTQYF TGTGCCAGCAGCCCCCTAGGCCGTGGAGATACGCAGTATTTT
TRBJ2-7 . . TRBV5-1 CASSLVTGQGYEQYF TGCGCCAGCAGCTTAGTTACAGGGCAAGGCTACGAGCAGTACTTC
TRBJ2-5 . . TRBV7-7 CASSLDTEETQYF TGTGCTAGCAGCTTAGACACAGAAGAGACCCAGTACTTC